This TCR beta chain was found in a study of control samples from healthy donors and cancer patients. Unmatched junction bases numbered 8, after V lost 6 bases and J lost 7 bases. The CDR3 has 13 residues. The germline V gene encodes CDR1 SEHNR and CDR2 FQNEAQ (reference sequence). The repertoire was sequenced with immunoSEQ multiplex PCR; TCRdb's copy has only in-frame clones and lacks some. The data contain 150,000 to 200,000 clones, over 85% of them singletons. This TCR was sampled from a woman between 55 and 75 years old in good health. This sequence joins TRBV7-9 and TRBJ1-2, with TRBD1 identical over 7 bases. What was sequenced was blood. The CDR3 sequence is CASSSPGGAGYTF. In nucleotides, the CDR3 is TGTGCCAGCAGTTCGCCAGGGGGAGCTGGCTACACCTTC.